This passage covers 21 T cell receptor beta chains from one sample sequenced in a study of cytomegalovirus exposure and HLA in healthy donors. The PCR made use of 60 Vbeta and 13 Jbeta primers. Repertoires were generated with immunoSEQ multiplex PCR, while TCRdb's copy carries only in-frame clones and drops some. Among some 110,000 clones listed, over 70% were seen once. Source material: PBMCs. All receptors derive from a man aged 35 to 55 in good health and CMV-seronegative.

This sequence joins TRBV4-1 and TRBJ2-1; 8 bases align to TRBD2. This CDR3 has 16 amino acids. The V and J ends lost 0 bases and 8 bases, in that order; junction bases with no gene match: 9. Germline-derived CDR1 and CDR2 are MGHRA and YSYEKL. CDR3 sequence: CASSQEWSGGPYEQFF. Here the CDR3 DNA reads TGCGCCAGCAGCCAAGAATGGTCGGGAGGGCCCTATGAGCAGTTCTTC.

The CDR3 nucleotides read TGTGCCAGCAGTGCTTCACTAGAAACCTACGAGCAGTACTTC. This translates into CASSASLETYEQYF. V is TRBV6-5 and J is TRBJ2-7, with a possible D match to TRBD2 (5 bases). CDR1 is MNHEY and CDR2 is SVGAGI in the germline V gene. Trimming left V 5 bases short and J 2 bases short, with 13 bases between. The CDR3 has 14 residues.

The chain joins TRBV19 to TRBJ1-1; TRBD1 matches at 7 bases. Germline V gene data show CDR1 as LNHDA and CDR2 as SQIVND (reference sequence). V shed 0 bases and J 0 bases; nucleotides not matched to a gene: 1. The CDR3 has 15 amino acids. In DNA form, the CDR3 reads TGTGCCAGTAGTATAGAACAGGGGTTGAACACTGAAGCTTTCTTT. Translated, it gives CASSIEQGLNTEAFF.

The CDR3 nucleotides are TGCGCCAGCAGCCAAGATCCTCCCAAGGGGAACCCTAATGAAAAACTGTTTTTT. This encodes CASSQDPPKGNPNEKLFF. This sequence joins TRBV4-3 and TRBJ1-4; TRBD1 might be the D (5 bases). With 0 bases removed from V and 3 bases from J, the gap between germline ends came to 17 bases. Germline-derived CDR1 and CDR2 are LGHNA and YSLEER. CDR3 length: 18 residues.

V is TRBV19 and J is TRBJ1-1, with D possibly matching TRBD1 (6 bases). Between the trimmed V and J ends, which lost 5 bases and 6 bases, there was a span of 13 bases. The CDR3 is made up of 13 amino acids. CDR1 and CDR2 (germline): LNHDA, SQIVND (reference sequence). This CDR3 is CASSDQGGAEAFF. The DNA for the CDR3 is TGTGCCAGTAGTGATCAAGGGGGAGCTGAAGCTTTCTTT. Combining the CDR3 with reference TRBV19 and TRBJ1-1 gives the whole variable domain DGGITQSPKYLFRKEGQNVTLSCEQNLNHDAMYWYRQDPGQGLRLIYYSQIVNDFQKGDIAEGYSVSREKKESFPLTVTSAQKNPTAFYLCASSDQGGAEAFFGQGTRLTVV.

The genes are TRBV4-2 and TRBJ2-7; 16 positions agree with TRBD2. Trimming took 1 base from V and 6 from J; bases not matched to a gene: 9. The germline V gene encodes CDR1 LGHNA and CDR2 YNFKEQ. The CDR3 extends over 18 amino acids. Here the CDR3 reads CASSQVGLAGGPRREQYF. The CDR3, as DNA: TGTGCCAGCAGCCAAGTGGGACTAGCGGGGGGGCCGCGCCGCGAGCAGTACTTC.

The CDR3 protein is CASSSGLAGVLEQFF. CDR3 coding DNA: TGTGCCAGCAGTAGTGGACTAGCGGGAGTACTTGAGCAGTTCTTC. The chain couples TRBV11-2 to TRBJ2-1; 13 bases fit TRBD2. This CDR3 spans 15 amino acids. V trimming: 6 bases; J trimming: 9 bases; junction bases outside the gene matches: 8. Germline-derived CDR1 and CDR2 are SGHAT and FQNNGV.

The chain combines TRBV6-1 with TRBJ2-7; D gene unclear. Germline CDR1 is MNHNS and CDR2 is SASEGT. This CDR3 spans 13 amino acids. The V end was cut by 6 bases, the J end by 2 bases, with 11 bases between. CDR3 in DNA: TGTGCCAGCAGGTCGACTGAAACCTACGAGCAGTACTTC. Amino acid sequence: CASRSTETYEQYF.

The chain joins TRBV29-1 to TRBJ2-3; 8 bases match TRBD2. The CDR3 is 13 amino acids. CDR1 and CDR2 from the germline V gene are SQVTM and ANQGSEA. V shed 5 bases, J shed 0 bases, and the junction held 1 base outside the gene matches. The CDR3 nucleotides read TGCAGCGTTCGGGGGGGCAGCACAGATACGCAGTATTTT. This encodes CSVRGGSTDTQYF.

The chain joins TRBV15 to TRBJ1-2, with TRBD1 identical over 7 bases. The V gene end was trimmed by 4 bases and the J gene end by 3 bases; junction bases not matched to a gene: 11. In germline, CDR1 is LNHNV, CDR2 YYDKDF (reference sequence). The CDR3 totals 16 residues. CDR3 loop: CATSKTGTSRDYGYTF. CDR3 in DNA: TGTGCCACCAGCAAGACAGGGACCTCCCGTGACTATGGCTACACCTTC. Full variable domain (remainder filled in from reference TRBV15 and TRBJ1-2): DAMVIQNPRYQVTQFGKPVTLSCSQTLNHNVMYWYQQKSSQAPKLLFHYYDKDFNNEADTPDNFQSRRPNTSFCFLDIRSPGLGDTAMYLCATSKTGTSRDYGYTFGSGTRLTVV.

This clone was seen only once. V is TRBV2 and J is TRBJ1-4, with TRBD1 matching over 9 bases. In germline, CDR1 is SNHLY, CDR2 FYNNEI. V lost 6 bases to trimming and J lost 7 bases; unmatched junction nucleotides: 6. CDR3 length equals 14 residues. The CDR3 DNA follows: TGTGCCAGCAGAGGCGGGACAGGGAGTGAAAAACTGTTTTTT. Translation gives CASRGGTGSEKLFF.

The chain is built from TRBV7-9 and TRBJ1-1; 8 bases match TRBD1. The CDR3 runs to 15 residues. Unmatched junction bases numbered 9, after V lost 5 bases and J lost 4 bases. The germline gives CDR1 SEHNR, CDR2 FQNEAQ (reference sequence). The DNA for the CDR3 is TGTGCCAGCAGCCCGGCGGTTACAGGGGGCACTGAAGCTTTCTTT. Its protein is CASSPAVTGGTEAFF. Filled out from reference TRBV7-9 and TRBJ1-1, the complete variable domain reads DTGVSQNPRHKITKRGQNVTFRCDPISEHNRLYWYRQTLGQGPEFLTYFQNEAQLEKSRLLSDRFSAERPKGSFSTLEIQRTEQGDSAMYLCASSPAVTGGTEAFFGQGTRLTVV.

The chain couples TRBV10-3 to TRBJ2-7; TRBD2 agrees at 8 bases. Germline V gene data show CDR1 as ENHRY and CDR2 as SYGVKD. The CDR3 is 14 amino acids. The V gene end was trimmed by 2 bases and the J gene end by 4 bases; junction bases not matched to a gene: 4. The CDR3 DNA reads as TGTGCCATCAGTGAGCGGGGGGGCTTGTACGAGCAGTACTTC. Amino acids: CAISERGGLYEQYF.

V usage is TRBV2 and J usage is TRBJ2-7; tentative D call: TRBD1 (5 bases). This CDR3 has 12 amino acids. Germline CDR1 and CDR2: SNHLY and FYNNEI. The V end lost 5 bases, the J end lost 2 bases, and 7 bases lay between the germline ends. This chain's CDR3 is CASSLTAYEQYF. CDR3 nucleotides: TGTGCCAGCAGTCTGACAGCCTACGAGCAGTACTTC.

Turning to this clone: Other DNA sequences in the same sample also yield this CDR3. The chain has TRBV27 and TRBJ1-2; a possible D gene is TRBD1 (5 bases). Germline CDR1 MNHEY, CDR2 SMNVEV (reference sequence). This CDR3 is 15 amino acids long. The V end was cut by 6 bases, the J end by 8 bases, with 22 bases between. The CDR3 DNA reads TGTGCCAGCAGCGGCAGCGGGGCCCATGGGTACGGCTACACCTTC. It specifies CASSGSGAHGYGYTF.

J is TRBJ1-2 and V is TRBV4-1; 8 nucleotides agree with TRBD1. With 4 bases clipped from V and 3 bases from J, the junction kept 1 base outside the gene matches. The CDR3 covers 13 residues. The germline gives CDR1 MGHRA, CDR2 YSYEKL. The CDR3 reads CASSRTGYYGYTF. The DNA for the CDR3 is TGCGCCAGCAGCCGGACAGGGTACTATGGCTACACCTTC.

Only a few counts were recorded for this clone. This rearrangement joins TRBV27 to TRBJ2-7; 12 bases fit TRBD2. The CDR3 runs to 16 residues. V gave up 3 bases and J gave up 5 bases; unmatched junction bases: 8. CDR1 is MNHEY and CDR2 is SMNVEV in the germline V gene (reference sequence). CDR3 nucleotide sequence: TGTGCCAGCAGTTTCTACTCTAGCGGGGGGGCGAACGAGCAGTACTTC. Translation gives CASSFYSSGGANEQYF.

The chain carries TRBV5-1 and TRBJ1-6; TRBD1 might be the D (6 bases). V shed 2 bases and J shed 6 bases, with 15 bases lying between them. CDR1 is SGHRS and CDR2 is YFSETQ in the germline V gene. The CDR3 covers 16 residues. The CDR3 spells CASSLTSGDVNSPLHF. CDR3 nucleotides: TGCGCCAGCAGCTTAACTTCAGGGGATGTTAATTCACCCCTCCACTTT.

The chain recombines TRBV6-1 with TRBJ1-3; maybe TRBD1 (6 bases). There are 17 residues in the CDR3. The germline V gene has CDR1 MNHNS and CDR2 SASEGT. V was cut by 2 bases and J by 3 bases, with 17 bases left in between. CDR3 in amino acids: CASSESPFGGHGNTIYF. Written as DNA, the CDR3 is TGTGCCAGCAGTGAATCCCCCTTCGGGGGGCATGGAAACACCATATATTTT.

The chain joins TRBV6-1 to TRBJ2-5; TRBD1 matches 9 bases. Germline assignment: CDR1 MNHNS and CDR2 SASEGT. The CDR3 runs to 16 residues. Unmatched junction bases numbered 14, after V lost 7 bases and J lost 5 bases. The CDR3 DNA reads TGTGCCAGCACTGACTTTGGGACAGGGCCGGGGGAGACCCAGTACTTC. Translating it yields CASTDFGTGPGETQYF.

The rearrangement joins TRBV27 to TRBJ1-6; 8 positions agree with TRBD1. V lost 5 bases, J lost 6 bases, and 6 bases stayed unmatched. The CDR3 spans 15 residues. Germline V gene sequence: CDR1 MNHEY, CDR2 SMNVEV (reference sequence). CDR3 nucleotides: TGTGCCAGCAGTACAGGGGGTATGATTAATTCACCCCTCCACTTT. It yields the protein CASSTGGMINSPLHF.